These 6 T cell receptor beta chains share one sample of origin, sequenced in a study of identical twins. TCRdb re-analysed the 5' RACE reads in MiXCR, keeping a single row per CDR3 protein. The table includes 1.5 million to 2 million distinct CDR3 sequences, 32% detected once. Specimen: cord blood. The receptors originated from a newborn girl in good health.

The rearrangement joins TRBV19 to TRBJ1-6; D gene unclear. Germline V lookup: CDR1 LNHDA, CDR2 SQIVND (reference sequence). V gave up 0 bases and J gave up 6 bases, with 9 bases separating them. CDR3 size: 15 residues. The CDR3 DNA reads as TGTGCCAGTAGTATAGAGGGATTCGGTAATTCACCCCTCCACTTT. Its protein product is CASSIEGFGNSPLHF.

This clonotype was picked up a small number of times. The chain carries TRBV20-1 and TRBJ2-1, with 10 nucleotides matching TRBD1. The J segment lost 7 bases and the V segment lost 5 bases, leaving 17 bases of the junction unmatched. The CDR3 runs 17 residues. Germline V gene lookup returns CDR1 DFQATT and CDR2 SNEGSKA (reference sequence). CDR3 in DNA: TGCAGTGCTGCATCCCGGGACAGGGGAGAAACTTATAATGAGCAGTTCTTC. Translated, it gives CSAASRDRGETYNEQFF.

This clonotype was seen more than once but under ten times. The chain carries TRBV20-1 and TRBJ2-1, with TRBD2 identical over 12 bases. This CDR3 has 14 residues. Trimming took 5 bases from V and 4 from J; bases not matched to a gene: 3. CDR1 DFQATT and CDR2 SNEGSKA come from the germline V gene (reference sequence). CDR3 protein: CSARTSGRYNEQFF. The CDR3 DNA follows: TGCAGTGCTCGTACTAGCGGGAGGTACAATGAGCAGTTCTTC.

This chain links TRBV20-1 with TRBJ2-7, with a possible D match to TRBD1 (5 bases). Germline V gene data show CDR1 as DFQATT and CDR2 as SNEGSKA (reference sequence). V lost 6 bases and J 5 bases, leaving 14 bases between the germline ends. This CDR3 contains 12 residues. CDR3 region: CSAASRADEQYF. The CDR3 DNA reads as TGCAGTGCAGCGTCCAGGGCAGACGAGCAGTACTTC.

V and J are TRBV9 and TRBJ2-3; D is possibly TRBD1 (6 bases). The CDR3 covers 13 residues. Trimming cost V 4 bases and J 3 bases, with 9 bases left between them. CDR1 SGDLS and CDR2 YYNGEE come from the germline V gene. The CDR3 sequence: CASSSGDTDTQYF. CDR3 sequence (DNA): TGTGCCAGCAGCTCAGGGGATACAGATACGCAGTATTTT.

The chain has TRBV4-2 and TRBJ2-1; 9 nucleotides align to TRBD1. Germline V gene lookup returns CDR1 LGHNA and CDR2 YNFKEQ. J lost 6 bases, V lost 4 bases, and 7 bases had no gene match. This CDR3 is 15 amino acids long. As DNA, the CDR3 is TGTGCCAGCAGCCTACGGACAGGGGCCCCCAATGAGCAGTTCTTC. Its translation is CASSLRTGAPNEQFF.